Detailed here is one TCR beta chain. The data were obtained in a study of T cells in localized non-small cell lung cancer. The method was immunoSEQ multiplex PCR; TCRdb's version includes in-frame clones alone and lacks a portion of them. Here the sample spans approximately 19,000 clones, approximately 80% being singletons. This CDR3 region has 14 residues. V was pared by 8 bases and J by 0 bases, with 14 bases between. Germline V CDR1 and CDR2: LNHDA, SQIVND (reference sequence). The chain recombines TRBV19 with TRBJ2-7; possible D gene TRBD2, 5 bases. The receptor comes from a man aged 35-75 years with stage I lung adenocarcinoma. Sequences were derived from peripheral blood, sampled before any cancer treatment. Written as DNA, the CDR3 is TGTGCCAGTTCCGGGGTTACTAGCTCCTACGAGCAGTACTTC. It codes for CASSGVTSSYEQYF.